Below are 8 T cell receptor beta chains sequenced from a single sample in a study of control samples from healthy donors and cancer patients. Data came from immunoSEQ multiplex PCR; TCRdb stores just in-frame clones and leaves some out. The sample holds about 130,000 clones, roughly nine tenths seen once. Source material: blood. Receptor source: a man in his late teens or twenties in good health.

The chain links TRBV9 to TRBJ1-6; 7 bases map to TRBD1. After removal of 4 bases from V and 7 bases from J, the junction contained 14 bases not matched to a gene. The CDR3 loop spans 17 amino acids. Germline assignment: CDR1 SGDLS and CDR2 YYNGEE. For the CDR3, the DNA is TGTGCCAGCAGCCCCAGCCGTACGACAGGGTCCAATTCACCCCTCCACTTT. The encoded protein is CASSPSRTTGSNSPLHF.

The chain recombines TRBV2 with TRBJ2-2; TRBD1 agrees at 7 bases. This CDR3 has 17 residues. Germline V gene data show CDR1 as SNHLY and CDR2 as FYNNEI. V was pared by 5 bases and J by 2 bases, with 11 bases of the junction left unmatched. This CDR3 reads CASSRTPDRVNTGELFF. DNA of the CDR3: TGTGCCAGCAGTCGTACCCCAGACAGGGTAAACACCGGGGAGCTGTTTTTT.

The rearrangement uses TRBV12-2 and TRBJ2-1; the table's D call of TRBD2 was not tested on the DNA. TRBV12-2 is reported as a pseudogene. The CDR3 is made up of 16 amino acids. The CDR3, as DNA: TGTGCAAGTCGCTCCGGAGGACTTAGCTCCTACAATGAGCAGTTCTTC. This sequence encodes CASRSGGLSSYNEQFF.

In DNA, the CDR3 is TGTGCCAGCCAGCGTAATAGCGGTGAGACCCAGTACTTC. Translated, it gives CASQRNSGETQYF. The V gene is TRBV12-3 or TRBV12-4, the J gene TRBJ2-5; D possibly corresponds to TRBD2 (6 bases). This CDR3 region has 13 residues. V was pared by 8 bases and J by 5 bases, with 15 bases between.

This chain joins TRBV28 and TRBJ2-5; possible D gene TRBD1, 6 bases. Germline V lookup: CDR1 MDHEN, CDR2 SYDVKM. The CDR3 runs 19 residues. Trimming cost V 6 bases and J 4 bases, with 30 bases left between them. The CDR3 nucleotides read TGTGCCAGCAGCTCAACAGGGAAGGCCAACTACCGGGTTCGAGAGACCCAGTACTTC. Amino acid sequence: CASSSTGKANYRVRETQYF.

The chain uses TRBV5-1 and TRBJ2-5; D may be TRBD1 or TRBD2 (6 bases each). V lost 3 bases to trimming and J lost 5 bases, with 14 bases between them. Germline V gene data show CDR1 as SGHRS and CDR2 as YFSETQ. The CDR3 length is 14 residues. The CDR3 bases are TGCGCCAGCAGCTCAGGGGAACGGGGGGAGACCCAGTACTTC. It is translated as CASSSGERGETQYF.

This sequence joins TRBV9 and TRBJ2-7, with 9 nucleotides matching TRBD1. The CDR3 consists of 15 residues. CDR1 SGDLS and CDR2 YYNGEE come from the germline V gene. Trimming at V came to 3 bases and at J to 1 base, leaving 5 bases not matched to a gene. CDR3 sequence: CASSDPGQGSYEQYF. The CDR3 DNA is TGTGCCAGCAGCGACCCGGGACAGGGATCCTACGAGCAGTACTTC. The full variable domain, its missing parts supplied by reference TRBV9 and TRBJ2-7, is DSGVTQTPKHLITATGQRVTLRCSPRSGDLSVYWYQQSLDQGLQFLIQYYNGEERAKGNILERFSAQQFPDLHSELNLSSLELGDSALYFCASSDPGQGSYEQYFGPGTRLTVT.

This chain links TRBV19 with TRBJ2-7; D not resolved. The CDR3 has 13 amino acids. Germline V gives CDR1 LNHDA, CDR2 SQIVND (reference sequence). V was trimmed by 5 bases and J by 3 bases, leaving 11 bases between them. The CDR3 DNA reads TGTGCCAGTAGTTTTAGTTCTGGCTACGAGCAGTACTTC. Translated: CASSFSSGYEQYF.